This T cell receptor beta chain was obtained from a study of TIL therapy for anti-PD-1-resistant metastatic lung cancer. The V gene's germline CDR1 is MRHNA and CDR2 SNTAGT. CDR3 size: 13 residues. V dropped 4 bases and J dropped 4 bases, with 8 bases sitting between them. Sequencing used immunoSEQ v3. Clones were sequenced by immunoSEQ multiplex PCR, and TCRdb holds only the in-frame ones, with some missing. The sample yields 12,000 or so clones, approximately 80% seen once. This clone was recorded only once. Time point indicated: pre-treatment sample, taken before nivolumab and TIL therapy. Enrollment ran from late 2017 to early 2020.

The clonotype originates from a person between 25 and 79 years old with non-small cell lung cancer. The V and J genes are TRBV6-4 and TRBJ1-5; D is ambiguous. Here the sequenced sample was blood, taken at baseline. The CDR3 region is CASSVTRNQPQHF. The CDR3 DNA sequence: TGTGCCAGCAGTGTAACACGTAATCAGCCCCAGCATTTT.